This T cell receptor (beta chain) was captured in a study of T cell changes during pregnancy in multiple sclerosis (dated 2019 in TCRdb). Looking at the study overall: In women with multiple sclerosis, the researchers looked at how the T cell repertoire shifted as pregnancy progressed.

The CDR3 holds 17 amino acids from the cysteine to the phenylalanine. Of all the DNA, just the CDR3 is kept, 51 bases in frame from base 1. V is reduced by 2 bases and J by 1 base, leaving a spacing of 12 bases between them. The germline V gene yields MDHEN for CDR1 and SYDVKM for CDR2. In the case of this clone: Its antigen is still unknown. One base away there is no much larger clone; base qualities are not given.

The library was made by the immunoSEQ multiplex PCR assay. TCRdb stores this immuneACCESS table with in-frame sequences only. Part of the clones is absent; in the studies checked, under half of the shortfall reflects unresolved V genes, and no reason is known for the rest. The sample contains fewer than 40,000 clones, 89% of them found a single time. About 10% of the sample belongs to the ten largest clones. The chain is assembled from TRBV28 and TRBJ2-6; a tentative D match to TRBD2 spans 6 bases. The specimen was CD8+ T cells from peripheral blood mononuclear cells, collected in the second trimester of pregnancy. The receptor was derived from a female donor with multiple sclerosis, enrolled in a pregnancy study. The CDR3 sequence is CASSLRTGRSGANVLTF. The DNA is as follows: TGTGCCAGCAGTTTAAGGACCGGGAGATCTGGGGCCAACGTCCTGACTTTC.